This entry features one T cell receptor (beta chain) sequence. Assay used: immunoSEQ multiplex PCR; TCRdb lists only in-frame clones, some missing. Among millions of clones listed, 85% to 95% were seen once. The V and J ends lost 3 bases and 8 bases respectively, with 11 bases between them. The CDR3 extends over 14 amino acids. The germline V gene has CDR1 SGHAT and CDR2 FQNNGV. The study drew its donors from healthy HIV-negative adults without recent acute infections or vaccinations. Caucasian adults residing in Nashville, Tennessee made up all the donors. The study separated CD4+ cells into CD45RA+ naive and CD45RA-negative memory subsets. This specimen belongs to a study of shared clonotypes between healthy human individuals.

Sequenced input: naive CD4+ T cells sorted from blood. Subset of the sample: CD45RA+ positively selected. This sequence originates from a man aged 18 to 30 in good health. V gene TRBV11-2 combines with J gene TRBJ1-6; no definite D call. The chain's CDR3 is CASSFPPRDSPLHF. CDR3 nucleotides: TGTGCCAGCAGCTTTCCCCCTCGGGATTCACCCCTCCACTTT.